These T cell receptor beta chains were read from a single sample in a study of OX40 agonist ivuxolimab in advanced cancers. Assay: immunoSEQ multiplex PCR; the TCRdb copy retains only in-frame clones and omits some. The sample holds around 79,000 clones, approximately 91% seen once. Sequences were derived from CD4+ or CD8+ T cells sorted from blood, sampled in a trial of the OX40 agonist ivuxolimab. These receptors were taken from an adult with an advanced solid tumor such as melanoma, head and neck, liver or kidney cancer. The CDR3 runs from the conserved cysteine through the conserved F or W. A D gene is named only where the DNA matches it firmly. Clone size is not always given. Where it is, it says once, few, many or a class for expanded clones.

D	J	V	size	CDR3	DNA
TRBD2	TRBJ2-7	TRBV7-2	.	CASSRHSGTSPDEQYF	TGTGCCAGCAGCCGTCACTCCGGGACTAGCCCCGACGAGCAGTACTTC
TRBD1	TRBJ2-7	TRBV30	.	CAWNRGDEQYF	TGTGCCTGGAACAGGGGGGACGAGCAGTACTTC
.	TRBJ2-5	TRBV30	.	CAWSVGTGALETQYF	TGTGCCTGGAGTGTAGGAACGGGGGCGTTGGAGACCCAGTACTTC
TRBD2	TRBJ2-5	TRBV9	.	CASSISGGTETQYF	TGTGCCAGCAGCATTTCGGGGGGTACAGAGACCCAGTACTTC
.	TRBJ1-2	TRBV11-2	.	CASSLASHYGYTF	TGTGCCAGCAGCTTAGCCAGCCACTATGGCTACACCTTC
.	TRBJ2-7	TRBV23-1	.	CASSQSDFRLYTSEQYF	TGCGCCAGCAGTCAAAGCGACTTCAGGCTCTACACTTCCGAGCAGTACTTC
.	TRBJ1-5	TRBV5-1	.	CASSPGGSNQPQHF	TGCGCCAGCAGCCCAGGAGGAAGCAATCAGCCCCAGCATTTT
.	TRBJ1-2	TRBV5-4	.	CASSLVDSREYGYTF	TGTGCCAGCAGCTTGGTTGACAGTCGCGAGTATGGCTACACCTTC
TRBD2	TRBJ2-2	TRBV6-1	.	CASSESSGSRTGELFF	TGTGCCAGCAGCGAAAGTAGCGGGAGTAGGACCGGGGAGCTGTTTTTT
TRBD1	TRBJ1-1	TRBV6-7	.	CASSYMTGYDTEAFF	TGTGCCAGCAGTTACATGACAGGGTACGACACTGAAGCTTTCTTT
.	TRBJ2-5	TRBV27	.	CASSSGTEETQYF	TGTGCCAGCAGTTCGGGAACAGAAGAGACCCAGTACTTC
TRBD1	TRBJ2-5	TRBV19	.	CASSRPGQQYF	TGTGCCAGTAGTCGACCGGGACAGCAGTACTTC
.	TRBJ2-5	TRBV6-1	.	CASSEGETQYF	TGTGCCAGCAGTGAAGGAGAGACCCAGTACTTC
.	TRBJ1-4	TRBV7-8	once	CASSLGIPLIATNEKLFF	TGTGCCAGCAGCTTAGGAATTCCGCTAATTGCAACTAATGAAAAACTGTTTTTT
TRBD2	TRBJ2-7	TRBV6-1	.	CASTRGDLREQYF	TGTGCCAGCACGCGGGGGGACCTCCGCGAGCAGTACTTC
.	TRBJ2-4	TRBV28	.	CATTPGSSKNIQYF	TGTGCCACCACCCCAGGGTCGTCCAAAAACATTCAGTACTTC
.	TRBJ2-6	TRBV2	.	CASRGVEGANVLTF	TGTGCCAGCAGAGGGGTGGAAGGGGCCAACGTCCTGACTTTC
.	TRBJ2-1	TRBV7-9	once	CASSQPSNEQFF	TGTGCCAGCAGCCAGCCCAGCAACGAGCAGTTCTTC
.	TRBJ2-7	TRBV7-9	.	CASSLSGTEQYF	TGTGCCAGCAGCTTATCAGGCACCGAGCAGTACTTC